The next 29 T cell receptor beta chains were all read from a single sample in a study of tumor-infiltrating lymphocytes in primary liver carcinoma. From 500 ng of total RNA, TCR beta-specific cDNA was reverse-transcribed using a constant-region primer. Each TCR beta library was derived from three nested multiplex PCR rounds that employed slightly modified ARM-PCR. Investigators reported that the first two PCR rounds, at 10 cycles each, used TRBV1-TRBV30 forward primers with a C-beta reverse primer. TCRdb ran MiXCR on the multiplex PCR reads and lists one entry per CDR3 protein. The sample yields almost 200,000 distinct CDR3 sequences, less than 75% seen once. They got blood RNA out of unsorted whole blood and also pulled out germline DNA. Sample: peripheral blood. The origin of the receptors is a woman in her sixties with primary liver carcinoma and hepatitis B virus infection.

A note on this clonotype: The CDR3 end shows no conserved phenylalanine or tryptophan, and so a read error is likely. The chain carries TRBV4-2 and TRBJ2-2; D is unresolved. The CDR3 length is 15 residues. Germline V gene lookup returns CDR1 LGHNA and CDR2 YNFKEQ. The CDR3 spells CASSQVVAATRELFS. CDR3 in DNA: TGTGCCAGCAGCCAAGTTGTAGCAGCCACCAGGGAGCTGTTTTCT.

As regards this clonotype: A read error may explain this, as a much larger clone is one base away. V usage is TRBV28 and J usage is TRBJ2-1, with D possibly matching TRBD2 (5 bases). The CDR3 is made up of 16 amino acids. Deletions cut 5 bases from V and 8 bases from J, with 22 bases between. CDR1 and CDR2 from the germline V gene are MDHEN and SYDVKM. The CDR3 protein is CASSGRTPGDVDEQFF. CDR3 sequence (DNA): TGTGCCAGCAGTGGAAGGACTCCCGGTGACGTGGATGAGCAGTTCTTC.

Only one count was recorded for this clonotype. One end of the junction varies from germline; a read error may be responsible. This sequence joins TRBV28 and TRBJ2-5; 9 bases are shared with TRBD2. Germline assignment: CDR1 MDHEN and CDR2 SYDVKM. CDR3 length: 13 residues. The CDR3 region has the DNA TGTGCCAACAGTGGGACTAGCTGGGAGACCCAGTACTTC. Residues: CANSGTSWETQYF.

This clonotype came up many times. The chain has TRBV10-3 and TRBJ2-7, with D perhaps assigned TRBD1 or TRBD2 (5 bases each). The V end was cut by 3 bases, the J end by 1 base, with 25 bases between. There are 19 residues in the CDR3. Per the germline V gene, CDR1 is ENHRY and CDR2 is SYGVKD. The CDR3 sequence: CAISDPGDGGIGESYEQYF. The CDR3 nucleotides read TGTGCCATCAGTGACCCCGGGGATGGGGGAATCGGAGAATCCTACGAGCAGTACTTC.

Notes on this clonotype: Its ends do not fully match the called genes, so a read error is possible. The chain employs TRBV4-1 and TRBJ2-1; possible D gene TRBD2, 6 bases. CDR3 length: 18 amino acids. Germline-derived CDR1 and CDR2 are MGHRA and YSYEKL. The CDR3 region is CASSQGRVGSVFHNEKFF. CDR3 nucleotide sequence: TGCGCCAGCAGCCAAGGAAGGGTCGGGAGCGTTTTCCACAATGAGAAGTTCTTC.

To note about this clonotype: A read error may produce the germline difference seen at one junction end. The chain employs TRBV6-6 and TRBJ2-7; D is unclear. Germline assignment: CDR1 MNHNY and CDR2 SVGAGI (reference sequence). This CDR3 is 13 amino acids long. The CDR3 loop is CASSAESSNEQYF. The CDR3 DNA follows: TGTGCCAGCAGCGCAGAGAGCTCCAACGAGCAGTACTTC.

The chain has TRBV5-1 and TRBJ2-7; possible D gene TRBD1, 5 bases. Germline V CDR1 and CDR2: SGHRS, YFSETQ. V lost 4 bases, J lost 0 bases, and 14 bases lay in between. The CDR3 sequence is 15 residues long. CDR3 sequence: CASSATAPDSYEQYF. CDR3 in DNA: TGCGCCAGCAGCGCGACAGCCCCAGACTCCTACGAGCAGTACTTC.

This clonotype occurred many times. It is unclear where the CDR3 begins or ends on the DNA, so no DNA is shown, and the CDR3 is as TCRdb lists it. This rearrangement joins TRBV6-1 to TRBJ1-1; the D call of TRBD1 is as the table states it, not checked on the DNA. With termini counted, the CDR3 has 15 amino acids. In germline, CDR1 is MNHNS, CDR2 SASEGT. CDR3 sequence reads: CASSTRRAGGTEAFF.

This clonotype was counted ten times or more. The J gene is TRBJ2-7, the V gene TRBV29-1, with 9 bases identical to TRBD1. V was clipped by 0 bases and J by 4 bases; unmatched bases: 13. This CDR3 comprises 17 residues. Germline V gene data show CDR1 as SQVTM and CDR2 as ANQGSEA. CDR3 loop: CSVEDSRFGTGLYEQYF. CDR3 sequence (DNA): TGCAGCGTTGAAGATAGTAGATTTGGGACAGGGTTATACGAGCAGTACTTC.

This clonotype came up many times. The chain couples TRBV6-5 to TRBJ2-1; D might be TRBD2 (6 bases). V shed 5 bases and J shed 9 bases, with 26 bases lying between them. The CDR3 runs to 17 residues. The germline CDR1 and CDR2 sequences are MNHEY and SVGAGI. CDR3 in DNA: TGTGCCAGCAGTCCTGGGACTCCATTGCGAATCGACGGTGAGCAGTTCTTC. Translation gives CASSPGTPLRIDGEQFF.

The V and J genes are TRBV28 and TRBJ1-5; D unclear. CDR3 length: 13 amino acids. Germline CDR1 is MDHEN and CDR2 is SYDVKM. Trimming took 6 bases from V and 0 from J, leaving 6 bases between them. CDR3 sequence (DNA): TGTGCCAGCAGACATATTAGCAATCAGCCCCAGCATTTT. It codes for CASRHISNQPQHF.

Remarks on this clonotype: The CDR3 does not end in the conserved phenylalanine or tryptophan, so this is likely a read error. J is TRBJ1-1 and V is TRBV6-1; TRBD1 is a possible D gene (6 bases). V was clipped by 2 bases and J by 1 base, with 14 bases between them. The germline V gene has CDR1 MNHNS and CDR2 SASEGT. This CDR3 contains 16 residues. In DNA, the CDR3 is TGTGCCAGCAGTGAATTAGGGGGGATTTCGAACACTGAAGCTTTCTCC. It encodes CASSELGGISNTEAFS.

This rearrangement joins TRBV28 to TRBJ1-5; perhaps TRBD1 as D (6 bases). The CDR3 length is 16 residues. Trimming cost V 3 bases and J 5 bases, with 17 bases left between them. The V gene's germline CDR1 is MDHEN and CDR2 SYDVKM. The CDR3 loop is CASSFPGAGADQPQHF. The CDR3, as DNA: TGTGCCAGCAGTTTCCCCGGGGCAGGGGCCGATCAGCCCCAGCATTTT.

This clonotype has at least ten counts. V gene TRBV12-3 or TRBV12-4 combines with J gene TRBJ2-7; no definite D call. Trimming took 3 bases from V and 1 from J, leaving 10 bases between them. CDR3 length equals 14 residues. CDR3 nucleotides: TGTGCCAGCAGTTTGTTCACGGATTCCTACGAGCAGTACTTC. Translated, it gives CASSLFTDSYEQYF.

J is TRBJ2-3 and V is TRBV6-5; weak D call: TRBD1 (5 bases). From germline, CDR1 is MNHEY and CDR2 SVGAGI. This CDR3 contains 14 residues. V lost 9 bases and J lost 4, with 17 bases in between. The CDR3 region is CARNYGRAADTQYF. CDR3 nucleotides: TGTGCCAGGAATTACGGCAGGGCGGCAGATACGCAGTATTTT.

Points on this clonotype: A much more abundant neighbour one base away suggests this may be a read error. The J gene is TRBJ2-3, the V gene TRBV6-5; 7 bases map to TRBD2. Germline assignment: CDR1 MNHEY and CDR2 SVGAGI. The CDR3 consists of 15 residues. J was trimmed by 7 bases and V by 7 bases; bases with no gene match: 14. Here the CDR3 reads CASIPRGRHRHTQYF. The CDR3 bases are TGTGCCAGCATCCCACGCGGGAGACACAGACATACGCAGTATTTT.

DNA for the CDR3: TGTGCCGTACAACAGGGGCGGAACACTGAAGCTTTCTTT. As protein: CAVQQGRNTEAFF. The chain recombines TRBV6-5 with TRBJ1-1; the match to TRBD1 covers 7 bases. Germline CDR1 is MNHEY and CDR2 is SVGAGI. V gave up 11 bases and J gave up 1 base; unmatched junction bases: 7. The CDR3 extends over 13 amino acids.

The rearrangement links TRBV11-2 to TRBJ2-1, with 7 bases matching TRBD1. The CDR3 loop spans 13 amino acids. Germline V gene lookup returns CDR1 SGHAT and CDR2 FQNNGV. The CDR3 sequence is CVSETGSYNEQFF. DNA of the CDR3: TGTGTCAGTGAGACAGGGAGCTACAATGAGCAGTTCTTC. Together with reference TRBV11-2 and TRBJ2-1, the CDR3 gives the full variable domain: EAGVAQSPRYKIIEKRQSVAFWCNPISGHATLYWYQQILGQGPKLLIQFQNNGVVDDSQLPKDRFSAERLKGVDSTLKIQPAKLEDSAVYLCVSETGSYNEQFFGPGTRLTVL.

The chain carries TRBV29-1 and TRBJ1-1; 8 positions agree with TRBD1. Germline lookup yields CDR1 SQVTM and CDR2 ANQGSEA. V dropped 4 bases and J dropped 10; count of bases not matched to a gene: 11. The CDR3 consists of 13 residues. CDR3 nucleotides: TGCAGCGTTGCCTGGGGGTCCGGGACAGGAGCTTTCTTT. Its protein is CSVAWGSGTGAFF.

The table lists this clonotype with many counts. This rearrangement joins TRBV11-3 to TRBJ1-2; D remains ambiguous. CDR1 is SGHNT, CDR2 YENEEA, per germline. The CDR3 is 13 amino acids. With 6 bases removed from V and 7 bases from J, the gap between germline ends came to 15 bases. The CDR3 is CASSPSSWGGYTF. The DNA of the CDR3 is TGTGCCAGCAGTCCCTCTTCTTGGGGTGGCTACACCTTC.

This clonotype was counted only a few times. One end of the junction is discordant with germline, which a read error may explain. The V and J genes are TRBV6-5 and TRBJ2-7; D not resolved. This CDR3 has 12 residues. Germline CDR1 is MNHEY and CDR2 is SVGAGI. CDR3 region: CASRGSFYKQYF. As DNA, the CDR3 is TGTGCCAGCAGGGGCAGCTTCTACAAGCAGTACTTC.

This clonotype was detected ten times or more. The gene calls are TRBV6-5 and TRBJ1-3; D gene unclear. Trimming left V 2 bases short and J 0 bases short, with 8 bases between. Germline V gives CDR1 MNHEY, CDR2 SVGAGI. This CDR3 is built from 15 residues. The CDR3 sequence: CASSYGRSSGNTIYF. The CDR3, as DNA: TGTGCCAGCAGTTACGGGAGGAGCTCTGGAAACACCATATATTTT.

As to this clonotype: A much larger clonotype is one base distant, so this may be a read error. This chain connects TRBV6-6 to TRBJ2-3; 8 bases match TRBD1. V trimming: 5 bases; J trimming: 1 base; junction bases outside the gene matches: 11. The germline gives CDR1 MNHNY, CDR2 SVGAGI (reference sequence). This CDR3 is 17 amino acids long. In nucleotides, the CDR3 is TGTGCCAGCAGTACTTGGACAGGGACGAGTGGCACAGATACGCAGTATTTT. It is translated as CASSTWTGTSGTDTQYF.

This clonotype was seen a few times. At one of its ends the junction is not consistent with the germline gene, which may arise from a read error. The rearrangement joins TRBV11-2 to TRBJ2-1; D possibly corresponds to TRBD2 (6 bases). Looked up from germline, CDR1 is SGHAT and CDR2 is FQNNGV. This CDR3 comprises 16 residues. Written as DNA, the CDR3 is TGTGCCAGCAGCTTAGGTTTTCTAATGGACTACAATGAGCGGTTCTTC. Amino acids: CASSLGFLMDYNERFF.

In the case of this clonotype: At one end the junction does not follow the germline gene, possibly because of a read error. The V and J genes are TRBV12-3 or TRBV12-4 and TRBJ1-5; no clear D gene. The CDR3 has 13 residues. The CDR3 bases are TGTGCCAGCAGTGTCCGGGTCAATCAGCACCAGTACTTT. Encoded protein: CASSVRVNQHQYF.

On this clonotype itself: At one of its ends the junction is not consistent with the germline gene, which may arise from a read error. The chain uses TRBV6-1 and TRBJ2-5, with D tentatively TRBD1 or TRBD2 (6 bases each). Germline V lookup: CDR1 MNHNS, CDR2 SASEGT. The CDR3 runs to 15 residues. Here the CDR3 DNA reads TGTGCCAGTAGTGCAAGGGGGGACTTCTTGGTGACCCAGTACTTC. It yields the protein CASSARGDFLVTQYF.

The V gene is TRBV6-1, the J gene TRBJ1-2; a possible D gene is TRBD1 (5 bases). The germline V gene has CDR1 MNHNS and CDR2 SASEGT. The CDR3 has 17 amino acids. V was shortened by 2 bases and J by 4 bases, with 20 bases between the two germline ends. The CDR3 protein is CASSEQGTLAVGYGYTF. Written as DNA, the CDR3 is TGTGCCAGCAGTGAACAAGGGACCCTCGCCGTGGGCTATGGCTACACCTTC.

With respect to this clonotype: The junction and the germline gene differ at one end; a read error may be behind it. The chain recombines TRBV12-3 or TRBV12-4 with TRBJ1-5; D is undetermined. The CDR3 is made up of 14 amino acids. Here the CDR3 reads CSSTTYHSNQPQHF. CDR3 sequence (DNA): TGTTCCAGCACAACATACCATAGCAATCAGCCCCAGCATTTT.

This clonotype was observed once. A much larger clone lies a single base off, so this may be a read error. The rearrangement uses TRBV12-3 or TRBV12-4 and TRBJ2-3; D remains unclear. This CDR3 has 12 residues. In nucleotides, the CDR3 is TGTGCCAACAGTTTTCGGGTTGATACGCAGTATTTT. Protein product: CANSFRVDTQYF.